The clone carrying this T cell receptor (beta chain) was picked up one time. Cohort 3 donors were reported recovered after two negative PCRs, clearance, or symptom resolution. The repertoire was sequenced with immunoSEQ multiplex PCR; TCRdb's copy has only in-frame clones and lacks some. The sample contains more than 300,000 clones, 80% to 85% of which appear only once. This sample is drawn from a study of blood T cell repertoires in COVID-19. The CDR3 has 15 amino acids. The origin of this receptor is a woman between 50 and 59 years old who had recovered from COVID-19. Sequenced: PBMCs or T cells enriched from blood (not recorded which). The rearrangement links TRBV21-1 to TRBJ1-2; the table calls TRBD1, which could not be checked here. TRBV21-1 is reported as a pseudogene. This chain's CDR3 is CASTEGQGTNYGYTF. The CDR3 coding sequence is TGTGCCAGCACCGAGGGACAGGGGACTAACTATGGCTACACCTTC.